The 17 T cell receptor beta chains given below trace back to one sample, sequenced in a study of CXCR3 chemokines and chemotherapy response in bladder cancer. TCRdb independently ran MiXCR on the PCR reads; one entry per CDR3 protein. Of approximately 10,000 distinct CDR3 sequences listed, about 23% are singletons. This material was obtained from a patient whose treatment included neoadjuvant chemotherapy. The receptors stem from a human donor with bladder cancer that did not respond to neoadjuvant chemotherapy.

This clonotype came up many times. V usage is TRBV5-4 and J usage is TRBJ2-7; TRBD1 matches at 9 bases. The CDR3 consists of 14 residues. Trimming removed 0 bases from V and 3 bases from J; junction bases left unmatched: 1. The germline CDR1 and CDR2 sequences are SGHNT and YYREEE (reference sequence). The CDR3 spells CASSLDRGHYEQYF. CDR3 DNA sequence: TGTGCCAGCAGCTTGGACAGGGGGCACTACGAGCAGTACTTC.

This clonotype was observed a few times. The CDR3 coding sequence is TGCAGTGCTGCACGGGAATCATCCTACGAGCAGTACTTC. Encoded protein: CSAARESSYEQYF. The chain is built from TRBV20-1 and TRBJ2-7; maybe TRBD2 (5 bases). Germline-derived CDR1 and CDR2 are DFQATT and SNEGSKA (reference sequence). The CDR3 is 13 amino acids. V shed 5 bases and J shed 1 base, with 12 bases lying between them.

This clonotype was detected many times. The rearrangement links TRBV28 to TRBJ2-3; D may be TRBD2 (5 bases). In germline, CDR1 is MDHEN, CDR2 SYDVKM. The CDR3 extends over 14 amino acids. V lost 7 bases and J lost 1, with 12 bases in between. The CDR3 loop reads CASKTTGGTDTQYF. CDR3 in DNA: TGTGCCAGCAAGACTACCGGGGGCACAGATACGCAGTATTTT.

This clonotype was counted many times. V usage is TRBV11-1 and J usage is TRBJ1-1, with TRBD1 as a possible D gene (5 bases). Trimming took off 1 base at V and 5 bases at J, with 8 bases between the two ends. The CDR3 contains 13 residues. Germline V gene data show CDR1 as SGHAT and CDR2 as FQDESV (reference sequence). CDR3: CASSLGTTTEAFF. DNA of the CDR3: TGTGCCAGCAGCTTAGGGACAACGACTGAAGCTTTCTTT.

This clonotype is medium-sized within its sample. The chain combines TRBV5-5 with TRBJ1-1; no reliable D call. V lost 0 bases and J lost 0, with 9 bases in between. This CDR3 is built from 15 residues. In germline, CDR1 is SGHKS, CDR2 YYEKEE (reference sequence). The CDR3 loop reads CASSLAYRLNTEAFF. In DNA form, the CDR3 reads TGTGCCAGCAGCTTGGCCTACAGATTGAACACTGAAGCTTTCTTT.

This clonotype qualifies as medium-sized. The V call is TRBV27, the J call TRBJ1-1; the D is unclear. The length of the CDR3 is 13 residues. Germline lookup yields CDR1 MNHEY and CDR2 SMNVEV (reference sequence). V lost 6 bases and J 1 base, leaving 9 bases between the germline ends. The CDR3 DNA reads as TGTGCCAGCAGCTTTGGGGAGAACACTGAAGCTTTCTTT. Protein product: CASSFGENTEAFF.

V gene TRBV6-5 combines with J gene TRBJ2-1; 11 bases are a match to TRBD2. Germline V lookup: CDR1 MNHEY, CDR2 SVGAGI. CDR3 length equals 18 residues. V shed 2 bases and J 3 bases; nucleotides not matched to a gene: 9. The CDR3 loop is CASSYIAGGQHYYNEQFF. For the CDR3, the DNA is TGTGCCAGCAGTTACATAGCGGGGGGGCAGCACTACTACAATGAGCAGTTCTTC.

In this sample, this clonotype turned up many times. This rearrangement joins TRBV6-1 to TRBJ2-1, with 9 bases that match TRBD1. V shed 0 bases and J 5 bases; nucleotides not matched to a gene: 11. The V gene's germline CDR1 is MNHNS and CDR2 SASEGT. This CDR3 contains 18 residues. The CDR3 loop is CASSEAGTGWDTNNEQFF. The CDR3 coding sequence is TGTGCCAGCAGTGAAGCTGGGACAGGGTGGGATACGAACAATGAGCAGTTCTTC.

This clonotype was counted at least ten times. This sequence joins TRBV12-3 or TRBV12-4 and TRBJ1-2; 7 nucleotides line up with TRBD1. The J segment lost 5 bases and the V segment lost 0 bases, leaving 3 bases of the junction unmatched. This CDR3 has 14 residues. CDR3 sequence (DNA): TGTGCCAGCAGTTTAGCGAGGGGGCCGTATGGCTACACCTTC. Protein: CASSLARGPYGYTF.

This clonotype was counted at least ten times. This chain joins TRBV9 and TRBJ1-2; 10 bases map to TRBD1. The ends lost 5 bases at V and 8 bases at J; junction bases unmatched: 3. This CDR3 comprises 12 residues. The germline V gene encodes CDR1 SGDLS and CDR2 YYNGEE. CDR3 loop: CASRGTGEGYTF. The CDR3 nucleotides read TGTGCCAGCAGGGGGACAGGGGAAGGCTACACCTTC.

This clonotype is categorized as medium-sized. V gene TRBV6-1 combines with J gene TRBJ1-6; D perhaps matches TRBD1 (5 bases). This CDR3 has 14 amino acids. Trimming stripped 6 bases from V and 7 bases from J, with 13 bases between. Germline CDR1 and CDR2: MNHNS and SASEGT. DNA for the CDR3: TGTGCCAGCAGCTGGGACCGAAGAAATTCACCCCTCCACTTT. It yields the protein CASSWDRRNSPLHF.

This clonotype was observed many times. The chain links TRBV20-1 to TRBJ2-1, with a tentative D call TRBD1 (5 bases). The V and J ends lost 3 bases and 1 base respectively, with 10 bases between them. CDR1 is DFQATT, CDR2 SNEGSKA, per germline (reference sequence). The CDR3 runs 14 residues. In nucleotides, the CDR3 is TGCAGTGCTAGTGGTGGGGCGTCCTACAATGAGCAGTTCTTC. This codes for CSASGGASYNEQFF.

The J gene is TRBJ1-5, the V gene TRBV20-1, with TRBD1 matching over 9 bases. CDR1 and CDR2 from the germline V gene are DFQATT and SNEGSKA (reference sequence). There are 13 residues in the CDR3. The trim removed 6 bases at V and 14 bases at J, leaving 14 bases unmatched. DNA for the CDR3: TGCAGTGCCAGGAAGGACAGGGGTCAGACCAAGCATTTT. It codes for CSARKDRGQTKHF.

The chain couples TRBV6-2 or TRBV6-3 to TRBJ1-5, with a possible D match to TRBD1 (5 bases). The CDR3 is 13 residues long. Trimming stripped 5 bases from V and 4 bases from J, with 9 bases between. Per germline, CDR1 MNHEY and CDR2 SVGEGT. The CDR3 DNA reads as TGTGCCAGCAGTGATAGGGGTAATCAGCCCCAGCATTTT. The encoded protein is CASSDRGNQPQHF.

In this sample, this clonotype turned up many times. The chain couples TRBV12-3 or TRBV12-4 to TRBJ1-2; 10 bases are shared with TRBD1. V was clipped by 3 bases and J by 11 bases; unmatched bases: 3. The CDR3 runs to 12 residues. CDR3 DNA sequence: TGTGCCAGCAGTTTTTCGGGACAGGGGTACACCTTC. This encodes CASSFSGQGYTF.

This clonotype was recorded many times. The rearrangement links TRBV7-9 to TRBJ2-7; a possible D gene is TRBD1 (6 bases). Germline loops: CDR1 SEHNR, CDR2 FQNEAQ (reference sequence). This CDR3 is 15 amino acids long. Trimming removed 1 base at V and 1 base at J, with 11 bases between. CDR3 residues: CASSLGPGASYEQYF. CDR3 in DNA: TGTGCCAGCAGCTTAGGTCCAGGGGCGTCCTACGAGCAGTACTTC.

This sequence joins TRBV6-2 or TRBV6-3 and TRBJ2-2, with 10 bases matching TRBD1. CDR3 size: 17 residues. Germline-derived CDR1 and CDR2 are MNHEY and SVGEGT. V gave up 6 bases and J gave up 3 bases; unmatched junction bases: 10. The CDR3 nucleotides read TGTGCCAGCAGCACTTTGAAGACAGGGGGCGACACCGGGGAGCTGTTTTTT. Translation gives CASSTLKTGGDTGELFF.